This TCR beta chain derives from a study of blood T cell repertoires in COVID-19. The CDR3 runs to 14 residues. V shed 6 bases and J 3 bases; nucleotides not matched to a gene: 4. Germline V lookup: CDR1 SNHLY, CDR2 FYNNEI. Clones were sequenced by immunoSEQ multiplex PCR, and TCRdb holds only the in-frame ones, with some missing. The sample has about 360,000 clones, around nine tenths seen once. The chain recombines TRBV2 with TRBJ2-2; 7 bases fit TRBD1. The clonotype was recovered from a woman aged 60-75 years with COVID-19, enrolled during active disease. Sequencing was done on a sample of peripheral blood. The CDR3 region is CASSETGYTGELFF. Written as DNA, the CDR3 is TGTGCCAGCAGCGAGACAGGGTACACCGGGGAGCTGTTTTTT.